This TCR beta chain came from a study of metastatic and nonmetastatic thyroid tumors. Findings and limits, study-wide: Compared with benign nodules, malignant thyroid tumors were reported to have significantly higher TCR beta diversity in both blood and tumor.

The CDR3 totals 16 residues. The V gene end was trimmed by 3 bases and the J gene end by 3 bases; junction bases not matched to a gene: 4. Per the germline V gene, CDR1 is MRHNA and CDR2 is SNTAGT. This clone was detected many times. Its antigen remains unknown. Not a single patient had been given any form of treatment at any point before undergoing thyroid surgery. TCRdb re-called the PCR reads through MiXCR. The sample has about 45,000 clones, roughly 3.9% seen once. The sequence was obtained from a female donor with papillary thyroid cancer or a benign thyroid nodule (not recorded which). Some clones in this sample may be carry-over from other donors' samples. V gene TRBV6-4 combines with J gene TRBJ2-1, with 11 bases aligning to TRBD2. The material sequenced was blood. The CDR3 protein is CASSETGTSGYNEQFF. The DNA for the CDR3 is TGTGCCAGCAGTGAAACCGGGACTAGCGGCTACAATGAGCAGTTCTTC.